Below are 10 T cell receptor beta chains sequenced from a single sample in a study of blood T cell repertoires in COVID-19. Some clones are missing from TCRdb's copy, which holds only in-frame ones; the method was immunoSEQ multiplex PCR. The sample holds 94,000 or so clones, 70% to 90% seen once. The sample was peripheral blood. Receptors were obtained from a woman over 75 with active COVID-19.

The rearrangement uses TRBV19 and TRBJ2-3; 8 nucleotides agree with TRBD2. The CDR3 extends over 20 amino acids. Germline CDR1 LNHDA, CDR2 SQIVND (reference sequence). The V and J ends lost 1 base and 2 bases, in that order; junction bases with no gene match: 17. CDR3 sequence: CASSIVLAGVLTGNTDTQYF. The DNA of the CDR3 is TGTGCCAGTAGTATAGTGCTAGCGGGCGTGCTGACGGGCAACACAGATACGCAGTATTTT.

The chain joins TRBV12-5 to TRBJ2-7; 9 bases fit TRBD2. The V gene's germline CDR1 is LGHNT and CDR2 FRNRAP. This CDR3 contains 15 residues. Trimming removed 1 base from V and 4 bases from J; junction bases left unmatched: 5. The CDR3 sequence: CASGLEAGGPYEQYF. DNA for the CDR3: TGTGCTAGTGGTTTGGAAGCGGGAGGCCCTTACGAGCAGTACTTC.

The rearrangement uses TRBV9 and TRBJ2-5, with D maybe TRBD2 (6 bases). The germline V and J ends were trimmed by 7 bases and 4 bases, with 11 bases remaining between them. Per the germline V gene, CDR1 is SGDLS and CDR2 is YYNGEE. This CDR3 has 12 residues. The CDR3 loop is CASGRRGETQYF. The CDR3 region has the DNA TGTGCCAGCGGGAGGAGAGGAGAGACCCAGTACTTC.

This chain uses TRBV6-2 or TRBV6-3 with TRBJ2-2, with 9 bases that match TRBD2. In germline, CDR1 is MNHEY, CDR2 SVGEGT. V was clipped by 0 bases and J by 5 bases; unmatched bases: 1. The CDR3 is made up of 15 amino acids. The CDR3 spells CASSYSSGRTGELFF. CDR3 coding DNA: TGTGCCAGCAGTTACTCTAGCGGGAGAACCGGGGAGCTGTTTTTT.

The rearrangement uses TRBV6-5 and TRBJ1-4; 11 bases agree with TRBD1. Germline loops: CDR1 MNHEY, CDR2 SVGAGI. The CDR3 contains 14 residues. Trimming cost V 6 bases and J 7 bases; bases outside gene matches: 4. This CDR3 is CASRTGTGGEKLFF. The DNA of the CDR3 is TGTGCCAGCAGGACCGGGACAGGGGGTGAAAAACTGTTTTTT.

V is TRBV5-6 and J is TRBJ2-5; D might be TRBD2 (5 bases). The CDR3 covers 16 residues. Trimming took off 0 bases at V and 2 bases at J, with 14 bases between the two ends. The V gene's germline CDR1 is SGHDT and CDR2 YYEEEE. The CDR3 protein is CASSLGPWTSQETQYF. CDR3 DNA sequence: TGTGCCAGCAGCTTGGGGCCGTGGACTTCACAAGAGACCCAGTACTTC.

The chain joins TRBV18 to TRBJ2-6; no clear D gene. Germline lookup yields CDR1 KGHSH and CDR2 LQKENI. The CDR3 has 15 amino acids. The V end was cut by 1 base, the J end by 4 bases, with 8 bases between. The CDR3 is CASSPLVWGANVLTF. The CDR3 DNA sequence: TGTGCCAGCTCACCACTAGTATGGGGGGCCAACGTCCTGACTTTC.

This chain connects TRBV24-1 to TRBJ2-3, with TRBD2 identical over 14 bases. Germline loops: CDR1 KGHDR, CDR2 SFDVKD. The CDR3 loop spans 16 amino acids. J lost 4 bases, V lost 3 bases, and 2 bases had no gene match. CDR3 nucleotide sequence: TGTGCCACCAGTGATAGGACTAGCGGGGGGCCAGATACGCAGTATTTT. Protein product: CATSDRTSGGPDTQYF.

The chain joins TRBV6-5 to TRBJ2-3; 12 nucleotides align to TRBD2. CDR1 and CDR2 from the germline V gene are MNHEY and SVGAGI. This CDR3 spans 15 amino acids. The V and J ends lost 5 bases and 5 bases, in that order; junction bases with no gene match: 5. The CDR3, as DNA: TGTGCCAGCAGTCGGGGACTAGCGGGTTTAGATACGCAGTATTTT. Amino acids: CASSRGLAGLDTQYF.

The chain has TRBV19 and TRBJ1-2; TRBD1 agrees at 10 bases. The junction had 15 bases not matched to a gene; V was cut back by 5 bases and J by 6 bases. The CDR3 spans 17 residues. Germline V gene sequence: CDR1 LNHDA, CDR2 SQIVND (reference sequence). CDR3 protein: CASSFNDRGLGVDGYTF. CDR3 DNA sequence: TGTGCCAGTAGTTTCAACGACAGGGGGCTGGGTGTGGATGGCTACACCTTC.